The 9 T cell receptor beta chains below all came from one sample that was sequenced in a study of long-term antiretroviral therapy in people with HIV. The assay used was immunoSEQ (version v3.0), run at survey level. TCRdb keeps only in-frame clones here, not all; method: immunoSEQ multiplex PCR. The sample lists roughly 28,000 clones, 80% to 95% occurring once. The source was unsorted PBMCs, collected about 5.2 years after starting antiretroviral therapy. Every receptor here comes from a woman between 40 and 55 years old with HIV.

The chain has TRBV6-1 and TRBJ1-2, with D uncertain. This CDR3 region has 14 residues. The V end lost 7 bases, the J end lost 4 bases, and 16 bases lay between the germline ends. The V gene's germline CDR1 is MNHNS and CDR2 SASEGT. The CDR3 loop reads CASTLRGVGYGYTF. The CDR3 DNA reads TGTGCCAGCACCCTCAGAGGTGTGGGCTATGGCTACACCTTC.

The genes are TRBV6-5 and TRBJ1-1, with unresolved D. Trimming took off 0 bases at V and 1 base at J, with 6 bases between the two ends. Germline V gives CDR1 MNHEY, CDR2 SVGAGI. This CDR3 region has 14 residues. CDR3 coding DNA: TGTGCCAGCAGTTACTCCGGTGGGAACACTGAAGCTTTCTTT. Protein product: CASSYSGGNTEAFF.

This chain uses TRBV6-5 with TRBJ2-1, with 10 nucleotides matching TRBD2. The junction had 7 bases not matched to a gene; V was cut back by 6 bases and J by 5 bases. There are 15 residues in the CDR3. Germline-derived CDR1 and CDR2 are MNHEY and SVGAGI. The CDR3 spells CASRELAGTNNEQFF. For the CDR3, the DNA is TGTGCCAGCAGAGAACTAGCGGGGACAAACAATGAGCAGTTCTTC.

V usage is TRBV7-9 and J usage is TRBJ1-4, with D possibly being TRBD1 (6 bases). Trimming removed 4 bases at V and 3 bases at J, with 9 bases between. The CDR3 contains 14 residues. Germline-derived CDR1 and CDR2 are SEHNR and FQNEAQ (reference sequence). CDR3 sequence reads: CASSYDRSNEKLFF. The CDR3 coding sequence is TGTGCCAGCAGCTATGACAGGTCTAATGAAAAACTGTTTTTT.

The chain is built from TRBV5-1 and TRBJ2-5, with D uncertain. Germline V gene data show CDR1 as SGHRS and CDR2 as YFSETQ. V lost 0 bases and J 5 bases, leaving 11 bases between the germline ends. This CDR3 has 14 residues. The CDR3 here is CASSLASGGETQYF. The DNA for the CDR3 is TGCGCCAGCAGCTTGGCCTCGGGCGGCGAGACCCAGTACTTC.

This clone was counted once. J is TRBJ2-1 and V is TRBV27; TRBD2 matches at 8 bases. The CDR3 is 14 amino acids. The V segment lost 6 bases and the J segment 6 bases; nucleotides outside the gene matches: 7. CDR1 MNHEY and CDR2 SMNVEV come from the germline V gene (reference sequence). The CDR3 region has the DNA TGTGCCAGCAGACCGGGACTAGTTGTCAATGAGCAGTTCTTC. Its translation is CASRPGLVVNEQFF.

V usage is TRBV27 and J usage is TRBJ2-7, with D unresolved. The V end was cut by 1 base, the J end by 3 bases, with 7 bases between. The CDR3 covers 13 residues. From germline, CDR1 is MNHEY and CDR2 SMNVEV (reference sequence). CDR3 sequence (DNA): TGTGCCAGCAGTTTATTTGTAGGCTACGAGCAGTACTTC. Amino acid sequence: CASSLFVGYEQYF.

This sequence joins TRBV5-1 and TRBJ2-3, with 12 nucleotides matching TRBD2. The CDR3 has 16 residues. Germline CDR1 reads SGHRS; CDR2 reads YFSETQ. V lost 1 base and J lost 4; bases outside the gene matches: 4. As DNA, the CDR3 is TGCGCCAGCAGCTTGACTAGCGGGGGGTTGGCAGATACGCAGTATTTT. This gives the protein CASSLTSGGLADTQYF. Together with reference TRBV5-1 and TRBJ2-3, the CDR3 gives the full variable domain: KAGVTQTPRYLIKTRGQQVTLSCSPISGHRSVSWYQQTPGQGLQFLFEYFSETQRNKGNFPGRFSGRQFSNSRSEMNVSTLELGDSALYLCASSLTSGGLADTQYFGPGTRLTVL.

V usage is TRBV18 and J usage is TRBJ1-1, with no clear D. V was trimmed by 6 bases and J by 2 bases, leaving 22 bases between them. Germline CDR1 reads KGHSH; CDR2 reads LQKENI. The CDR3 sequence is 17 residues long. CDR3 nucleotides: TGTGCCAGCTCGCCCTTGGGCGTCAAACTAGCCAACACTGAAGCTTTCTTT. Translation gives CASSPLGVKLANTEAFF.